Following are 12 T cell receptor beta chains from one sample sequenced in a study of glioma-infiltrating T cells after dendritic cell vaccination. Profiled with immunoSEQ multiplex PCR; TCRdb holds only in-frame clones, not every one. The sample yields 95,000 to 110,000 clones, roughly 81% seen once. The starting material was blood, obtained before dendritic cell vaccination. The receptor set was obtained from a human donor with glioblastoma.

The genes are TRBV4-1 and TRBJ2-6; 9 nucleotides align to TRBD1. This CDR3 is 18 amino acids long. Per the germline V gene, CDR1 is MGHRA and CDR2 is YSYEKL. V gave up 0 bases and J gave up 1 base; unmatched junction bases: 4. The CDR3 DNA reads TGCGCCAGCAGCCAAGAGGGACAGGGCTTTTCTGGGGCCAACGTCCTGACTTTC. The encoded protein is CASSQEGQGFSGANVLTF.

The rearrangement joins TRBV30 to TRBJ1-5, with a tentative D call TRBD1 (5 bases). Trimming pared 1 base from V and 5 bases from J, leaving 12 bases between. Germline V gene data show CDR1 as GTSNPN and CDR2 as SVGIG (reference sequence). The CDR3 is 14 residues long. CDR3 residues: CAWSGTPPDQPQHF. CDR3 sequence (DNA): TGTGCCTGGAGTGGGACACCCCCCGATCAGCCCCAGCATTTT.

The V call is TRBV18, the J call TRBJ1-4; 8 bases line up with TRBD1. Germline V gives CDR1 KGHSH, CDR2 LQKENI. The CDR3 is 17 amino acids. Unmatched junction bases numbered 6, after V lost 3 bases and J lost 0 bases. CDR3 amino acids: CASSPDREVSTNEKLFF. CDR3 bases: TGTGCCAGCTCACCGGACAGGGAAGTCTCAACTAATGAAAAACTGTTTTTT. The complete variable domain, with remaining parts taken from reference TRBV18 and TRBJ1-4, reads NAGVMQNPRHLVRRRGQEARLRCSPMKGHSHVYWYRQLPEEGLKFMVYLQKENIIDESGMPKERFSAEFPKEGPSILRIQQVVRGDSAAYFCASSPDREVSTNEKLFFGSGTQLSVL.

The V call is TRBV11-1, the J call TRBJ2-5; D gene ambiguous. V was trimmed by 1 base and J by 5 bases, leaving 11 bases between them. CDR1 and CDR2 from the germline V gene are SGHAT and FQDESV (reference sequence). This CDR3 is 14 amino acids long. CDR3: CASSLEAVGETQYF. Here the CDR3 DNA reads TGTGCCAGCAGCTTAGAGGCGGTTGGGGAGACCCAGTACTTC.

V usage is TRBV6-5 and J usage is TRBJ1-6; tentative D call: TRBD1 (5 bases). V lost 5 bases and J 7 bases, leaving 15 bases between the germline ends. This CDR3 region has 15 residues. Germline V gene lookup returns CDR1 MNHEY and CDR2 SVGAGI. CDR3 residues: CASSRRGAGNSPLHF. The CDR3 nucleotides read TGTGCCAGCAGTCGGAGGGGTGCAGGCAATTCACCCCTCCACTTT.

The chain employs TRBV4-2 and TRBJ1-2; 7 bases agree with TRBD1. In germline, CDR1 is LGHNA, CDR2 YNFKEQ. The CDR3 extends over 14 amino acids. With V trimmed by 2 bases and J by 7 bases, 7 bases remained unmatched. Here the CDR3 reads CASSQFDREGGYTF. The CDR3 bases are TGTGCCAGCAGCCAATTCGACAGGGAAGGTGGCTACACCTTC.

The CDR3 DNA sequence: TGTGCCAGTCAGGACAGGTCGTATGGCTACACCTTC. Amino acids: CASQDRSYGYTF. This sequence joins TRBV19 and TRBJ1-2, with 7 positions matching TRBD1. The CDR3 sequence is 12 residues long. V lost 8 bases to trimming and J lost 5 bases; unmatched junction nucleotides: 5. Germline V gene sequence: CDR1 LNHDA, CDR2 SQIVND (reference sequence).

The J gene is TRBJ2-7, the V gene TRBV5-1, with 11 bases identical to TRBD2. Germline V gene sequence: CDR1 SGHRS, CDR2 YFSETQ. The CDR3 loop spans 17 amino acids. Unmatched junction bases numbered 16, after V lost 4 bases and J lost 7 bases. The CDR3 loop is CASSPGTQLAGEGEQYF. CDR3 bases: TGCGCCAGCAGCCCCGGGACGCAACTAGCGGGGGAGGGAGAGCAGTACTTC.

The rearrangement uses TRBV5-1 and TRBJ1-2; possible D gene TRBD1, 5 bases. Germline V CDR1 and CDR2: SGHRS, YFSETQ. V was trimmed by 0 bases and J by 8 bases, leaving 11 bases between them. This CDR3 contains 13 residues. CDR3 in DNA: TGCGCCAGCAGCTTGGGAGCAGGGCAAGGCTACACCTTC. Translation gives CASSLGAGQGYTF.

This chain uses TRBV6-5 with TRBJ1-2; perhaps TRBD1 as D (6 bases). CDR1 is MNHEY, CDR2 SVGAGI, per germline. The CDR3 covers 15 residues. With 0 bases removed from V and 7 bases from J, the gap between germline ends came to 15 bases. CDR3: CASSYSSKGDVGYTF. DNA of the CDR3: TGTGCCAGCAGTTACTCGAGTAAGGGGGATGTTGGCTACACCTTC.

The V gene is TRBV25-1, the J gene TRBJ1-1, with no clear D. CDR1 is MGHDK and CDR2 is SYGVNS in the germline V gene. This CDR3 has 16 amino acids. Trimming took 4 bases from V and 1 from J, leaving 16 bases between them. The CDR3 sequence: CASSVGPSRRNTEAFF. CDR3 coding DNA: TGTGCCAGCAGTGTGGGTCCGTCGAGGCGGAACACTGAAGCTTTCTTT.

This chain uses TRBV6-5 with TRBJ1-5, with D hard to call. The CDR3 has 12 residues. Trimming left V 6 bases short and J 3 bases short, with 6 bases between. Germline V lookup: CDR1 MNHEY, CDR2 SVGAGI. CDR3 DNA sequence: TGTGCCAGCAGGGGCCCCAATCAGCCCCAGCATTTT. It is translated as CASRGPNQPQHF.